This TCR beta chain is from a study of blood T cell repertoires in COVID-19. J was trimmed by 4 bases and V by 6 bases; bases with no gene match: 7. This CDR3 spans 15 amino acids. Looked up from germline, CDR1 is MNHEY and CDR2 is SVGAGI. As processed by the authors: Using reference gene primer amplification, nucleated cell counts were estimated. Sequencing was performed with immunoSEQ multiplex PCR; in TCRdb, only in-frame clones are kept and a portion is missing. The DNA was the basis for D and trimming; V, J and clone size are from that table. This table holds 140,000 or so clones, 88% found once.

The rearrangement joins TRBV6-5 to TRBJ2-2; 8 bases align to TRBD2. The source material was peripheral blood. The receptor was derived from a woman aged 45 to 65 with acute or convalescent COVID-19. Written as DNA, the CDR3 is TGTGCCAGCAGGAGGAGCGGGGGAGGCACCGGGGAGCTGTTTTTT. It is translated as CASRRSGGGTGELFF.